The clone carrying this TCR beta chain has more than one count but fewer than ten. The template used for profiling TCR beta VDJ and CDR3 was genomic DNA. In TCRdb, the reads were re-called with MiXCR into one record per CDR3 protein. The sample carries some 200,000 distinct CDR3 sequences, 30% to 40% recorded once. These data are taken from a study of CD8+CD57+ T cells in acquired aplastic anemia. Whole-study context: The mean DNA yield obtained from sorted CD4+ and CD8+ cells came to approximately 3.2 ug.

CDR1 is KGHSH, CDR2 LQKENI, per germline. The CDR3 is 11 residues long. Deletions cut 4 bases from V and 5 bases from J, with 5 bases between. The sequenced sample was sorted CD4+, CD8+, or CD8+CD57+ T cells (not recorded which) from PBMCs. The V gene is TRBV18, the J gene TRBJ1-2, with no clear D. The source of this sequence is a human donor in good health, serving as a control. The CDR3 DNA reads as TGTGCCAGCTCACGTGAATATGGCTACACCTTC. Its translation is CASSREYGYTF.